The 24 T cell receptor beta chains listed next were all sequenced from one sample in a study of T cell responses to AZD1222 COVID-19 vaccine. Profiling relied on immunoSEQ multiplex PCR, and the TCRdb table lists in-frame clones only, not all of them. The sample lists around 140,000 clones, around 92% occurring once. Sample: peripheral blood, taken after recovery from COVID-19. These receptors all stem from an adult who had recovered from COVID-19.

V usage is TRBV6-5 and J usage is TRBJ2-3; the match to TRBD2 covers 11 bases. CDR1 is MNHEY, CDR2 SVGAGI, per germline. CDR3 length equals 15 residues. The ends lost 6 bases at V and 0 bases at J; junction bases unmatched: 2. In DNA form, the CDR3 reads TGTGCCAGCAGACGACTAGCGGGGAGCACAGATACGCAGTATTTT. Protein: CASRRLAGSTDTQYF.

This rearrangement joins TRBV5-1 to TRBJ2-6, with 7 bases aligning to TRBD1. From germline, CDR1 is SGHRS and CDR2 YFSETQ. J was trimmed by 0 bases and V by 1 base; bases with no gene match: 10. CDR3 length: 19 residues. As DNA, the CDR3 is TGCGCCAGCAGCTTGTTGGTGACAGGGTTGGGCTCTGGGGCCAACGTCCTGACTTTC. It yields the protein CASSLLVTGLGSGANVLTF.

The chain carries TRBV4-2 and TRBJ2-1; possibly TRBD2 for D (5 bases). V lost 8 bases and J 7 bases, leaving 18 bases between the germline ends. The CDR3 contains 14 residues. Per the germline V gene, CDR1 is LGHNA and CDR2 is YNFKEQ. The CDR3 reads CASRDGIVGNEQFF. As DNA, the CDR3 is TGTGCCAGCCGTGACGGGATAGTGGGGAATGAGCAGTTCTTC.

The chain is built from TRBV6-5 and TRBJ1-5, with a tentative D call TRBD1 (6 bases). This CDR3 contains 13 residues. Germline V CDR1 and CDR2: MNHEY, SVGAGI. V lost 7 bases to trimming and J lost 6 bases, with 13 bases between them. CDR3 nucleotides: TGTGCCAGCAACGGAGGGGGTTCTCAGCCCCAGCATTTT. Its protein product is CASNGGGSQPQHF.

V and J are TRBV2 and TRBJ2-7; 9 bases fit TRBD2. The CDR3 spans 13 residues. Unmatched junction bases numbered 3, after V lost 7 bases and J lost 2 bases. CDR1 SNHLY and CDR2 FYNNEI come from the germline V gene. The CDR3 DNA follows: TGTGCCAGCAACCTAGCGGGAACCTACGAGCAGTACTTC. Translated: CASNLAGTYEQYF.

This clone was detected only a few times. The V and J genes are TRBV7-9 and TRBJ1-5, with D perhaps TRBD1 (5 bases). Germline lookup yields CDR1 SEHNR and CDR2 FQNEAQ (reference sequence). The CDR3 totals 13 residues. Trimming shortened V by 5 bases and J by 7 bases, and 12 bases separated the two germline ends. The CDR3 loop is CASSGGEKQPQHF. CDR3 DNA: TGTGCCAGCAGCGGGGGGGAGAAACAGCCCCAGCATTTT.

J is TRBJ1-4 and V is TRBV2; no clear D. Per germline, CDR1 SNHLY and CDR2 FYNNEI. The CDR3 contains 13 residues. V lost 7 bases to trimming and J lost 6 bases, with 12 bases between them. The CDR3 DNA follows: TGTGCCAGCACCCAGCGTGGGCATGAAAAACTGTTTTTT. Translating gives CASTQRGHEKLFF.

Here the CDR3 DNA reads TGTGCCAGCTCAACCAAGGGAGTAGCGGGAGGCGCCGAGCAGTACTTC. This sequence encodes CASSTKGVAGGAEQYF. The chain recombines TRBV18 with TRBJ2-7; the match to TRBD2 covers 10 bases. Per the germline V gene, CDR1 is KGHSH and CDR2 is LQKENI. With V trimmed by 5 bases and J by 6 bases, 13 bases remained unmatched. There are 16 residues in the CDR3.

The V gene is TRBV5-6, the J gene TRBJ1-2; 12 positions match TRBD1. The V and J ends lost 4 bases and 4 bases, in that order; junction bases with no gene match: 8. Germline V gene lookup returns CDR1 SGHDT and CDR2 YYEEEE. The CDR3 is 16 residues long. As DNA, the CDR3 is TGTGCCAGCAGCACGGGACAGGGGGCGCAGAGCTATGGCTACACCTTC. This codes for CASSTGQGAQSYGYTF.

This clone was found once. This chain uses TRBV10-2 with TRBJ2-3; 8 nucleotides align to TRBD2. The V gene end was trimmed by 4 bases and the J gene end by 4 bases; junction bases not matched to a gene: 7. Germline V lookup: CDR1 WSHSY, CDR2 SAAADI. The length of the CDR3 is 15 residues. CDR3: CASSASGSWSDTQYF. The CDR3 nucleotides read TGCGCCAGCAGTGCAAGCGGGAGTTGGTCAGATACGCAGTATTTT.

The chain recombines TRBV7-3 with TRBJ1-1, with D tentatively TRBD1 (5 bases). This CDR3 comprises 16 residues. CDR1 and CDR2 from the germline V gene are SGHTA and FQGTGA. V lost 5 bases to trimming and J lost 1 base, with 17 bases between them. The DNA for the CDR3 is TGTGCCAGCAGCCGCGGTGGGGCAGGGACGAACACTGAAGCTTTCTTT. The encoded protein is CASSRGGAGTNTEAFF.

This clone was picked up one time. CDR3 DNA sequence: TGCGCCAGCAGCCCAGGGACAGGGAAGGATGGCTACACCTTC. It codes for CASSPGTGKDGYTF. The chain employs TRBV4-1 and TRBJ1-2; TRBD1 matches at 9 bases. CDR1 is MGHRA, CDR2 YSYEKL, per germline. The junction had 6 bases not matched to a gene; V was cut back by 4 bases and J by 6 bases. The CDR3 has 14 amino acids.

The chain uses TRBV20-1 and TRBJ2-5; D gene unclear. The CDR3 has 10 amino acids. The ends were cut back, 6 bases at V and 7 bases at J, with 9 bases in the middle. The germline CDR1 and CDR2 sequences are DFQATT and SNEGSKA (reference sequence). CDR3 amino acids: CSARLGTQYF. CDR3 nucleotides: TGCAGTGCCCGACTGGGGACCCAGTACTTC.

V usage is TRBV2 and J usage is TRBJ2-3; the D gene is possibly TRBD1 (5 bases). The germline CDR1 and CDR2 sequences are SNHLY and FYNNEI. Trimming removed 6 bases from V and 6 bases from J, with 7 bases in between. The CDR3 spans 11 residues. CDR3: CASRTVDTQYF. CDR3 sequence (DNA): TGTGCCAGCAGGACAGTGGATACGCAGTATTTT.

V is TRBV4-1 and J is TRBJ2-3; 12 positions match TRBD2. V shed 4 bases, J shed 5 bases, and the junction held 4 bases outside the gene matches. Looked up from germline, CDR1 is MGHRA and CDR2 is YSYEKL. This CDR3 comprises 15 residues. In DNA, the CDR3 is TGCGCCAGCAGCCCCCCGGGACTAGCGGGAGATACGCAGTATTTT. It yields the protein CASSPPGLAGDTQYF.

The rearrangement uses TRBV12-3 or TRBV12-4 and TRBJ2-3; 11 bases are a match to TRBD2. The J segment lost 3 bases and the V segment lost 10 bases, leaving 3 bases of the junction unmatched. The CDR3 runs 13 residues. The CDR3 DNA sequence: TGTGCCATCCGGACTAGCGGGACAGATACGCAGTATTTT. Translation: CAIRTSGTDTQYF.

This chain links TRBV28 with TRBJ1-1, with D unresolved. Germline CDR1 reads MDHEN; CDR2 reads SYDVKM. The CDR3 spans 14 residues. The V and J ends lost 7 bases and 5 bases respectively, with 17 bases between them. The CDR3 region has the DNA TGTGCCAGCACCTCGGGAGGGATTGGGACTGAAGCTTTCTTT. Translating it yields CASTSGGIGTEAFF.

The chain couples TRBV12-3 or TRBV12-4 to TRBJ1-2, with D unresolved. Trimming removed 7 bases at V and 7 bases at J, with 16 bases between. The CDR3 length is 13 residues. The CDR3 reads CASTPPAVAGYTF. CDR3 coding DNA: TGTGCCAGCACACCCCCAGCGGTGGCTGGCTACACCTTC.

In nucleotides, the CDR3 is TGCGCCAGCAGCCAAGAAGACAGACCCAACTATGGCTACACCTTC. It codes for CASSQEDRPNYGYTF. The chain employs TRBV4-1 and TRBJ1-2, with D perhaps TRBD1 (5 bases). Germline loops: CDR1 MGHRA, CDR2 YSYEKL. The V end was cut by 0 bases, the J end by 2 bases, with 10 bases between. The CDR3 runs 15 residues.

This clone was recorded at least ten times. This chain joins TRBV6-1 and TRBJ1-3; D gene unclear. Germline V gene sequence: CDR1 MNHNS, CDR2 SASEGT. There are 16 residues in the CDR3. V lost 3 bases, J lost 0 bases, and 12 bases lay in between. CDR3 bases: TGTGCCAGCAGTGATTTGCTTGAGTTCTCTGGAAACACCATATATTTT. It specifies CASSDLLEFSGNTIYF.

The V and J genes are TRBV9 and TRBJ2-2, with TRBD2 matching over 10 bases. The CDR3 contains 18 residues. The germline V gene has CDR1 SGDLS and CDR2 YYNGEE. V lost 3 bases, J lost 1 base, and 9 bases stayed unmatched. CDR3 residues: CASSARLAGILNTGELFF. Written as DNA, the CDR3 is TGTGCCAGCAGCGCCCGACTAGCGGGCATCTTGAACACCGGGGAGCTGTTTTTT.

The chain employs TRBV28 and TRBJ2-7; TRBD2 matches 9 bases. This CDR3 contains 17 residues. Trimming cost V 5 bases and J 7 bases; bases outside gene matches: 18. The germline gives CDR1 MDHEN, CDR2 SYDVKM. In nucleotides, the CDR3 is TGTGCCAGCAGTGGACCCGGGACTAGCCGACTCTTGGATGAGCAGTACTTC. Its protein product is CASSGPGTSRLLDEQYF.

The J gene is TRBJ1-5, the V gene TRBV27; a possible D gene is TRBD1 (5 bases). Trimming stripped 1 base from V and 3 bases from J, with 13 bases between. The CDR3 totals 16 residues. From germline, CDR1 is MNHEY and CDR2 SMNVEV (reference sequence). The CDR3 region is CASSLYGQGSNQPQHF. CDR3 bases: TGTGCCAGCAGTTTATATGGCCAGGGTTCCAATCAGCCCCAGCATTTT.

The V call is TRBV5-1, the J call TRBJ2-7, with D tentatively TRBD1 or TRBD2 (6 bases each). CDR3 length: 15 amino acids. V dropped 2 bases and J dropped 3 bases, with 15 bases sitting between them. CDR1 is SGHRS and CDR2 is YFSETQ in the germline V gene. CDR3 in amino acids: CASSLWGASVYEQYF. The CDR3 DNA is TGCGCCAGCAGCTTATGGGGGGCCTCCGTCTACGAGCAGTACTTC. The full variable domain, rest sourced from reference TRBV5-1 and TRBJ2-7, is KAGVTQTPRYLIKTRGQQVTLSCSPISGHRSVSWYQQTPGQGLQFLFEYFSETQRNKGNFPGRFSGRQFSNSRSEMNVSTLELGDSALYLCASSLWGASVYEQYFGPGTRLTVT.